This TCR beta chain was profiled in a study of blood T cell repertoires in COVID-19. Background on the study: COVID-19 samples, acute and convalescent, were from the United States, Italy and Spain. PBMCs, B-cell-depleted T cells, or T cells provided the cDNA or gDNA that made up the material.

V was cut by 1 base and J by 9 bases, with 4 bases left in between. Per germline, CDR1 LGHDT and CDR2 YNNKEL (reference sequence). CDR3 size: 12 residues. Authors' processing steps: Estimated nucleated cell counts came from reference gene primer amplification. Data came from immunoSEQ multiplex PCR; TCRdb stores just in-frame clones and leaves some out. D and trimming were read from the DNA, whereas the V and J calls and clone size are those reported in that table. The repertoire holds fewer than 150,000 clones, with approximately 77% as singletons. In this sample, this clone turned up once. The source is a man aged 80 or over with acute or convalescent COVID-19. The chain links TRBV3-1 (or the pseudogene TRBV3-2) to TRBJ1-6; D unclear. Sequencing input: peripheral blood. CDR3 residues: CASSQASSPLHF. The CDR3 DNA reads TGTGCCAGCAGCCAAGCGAGTTCACCCCTCCACTTT.